This paragraph covers one T cell receptor beta chain sequence. This sample is part of a study of blood T cell repertoires in COVID-19. Overall study: Acute and convalescent COVID-19 samples came from the United States, Italy and Spain. The cDNA or gDNA used as material had been derived from T cells, B-cell-depleted T cells, or PBMCs.

In the original processing: For nucleated cells, counts were estimated from reference gene primer amplification. Assay used: immunoSEQ multiplex PCR; TCRdb lists only in-frame clones, some missing. V, J and clone size are taken as reported in that table, and D and trimming were inferred from the DNA itself. The sample carries about 68,000 clones, 86% recorded once. The V end lost 3 bases, the J end lost 2 bases, and 10 bases lay between the germline ends. The CDR3 is 15 amino acids. Germline CDR1 and CDR2: LGHDT and YNNKEL (reference sequence). This TCR derives from a man under 40 with acute or convalescent COVID-19. The sequenced sample consisted of peripheral blood. This rearrangement joins TRBV3-1 (or the pseudogene TRBV3-2) to TRBJ2-2, with D possibly TRBD1 on 6 matching bases. The DNA of the CDR3 is TGTGCCAGCAGCCAGGTCAGGGGAAACACCGGGGAGCTGTTTTTT. Translating gives CASSQVRGNTGELFF.